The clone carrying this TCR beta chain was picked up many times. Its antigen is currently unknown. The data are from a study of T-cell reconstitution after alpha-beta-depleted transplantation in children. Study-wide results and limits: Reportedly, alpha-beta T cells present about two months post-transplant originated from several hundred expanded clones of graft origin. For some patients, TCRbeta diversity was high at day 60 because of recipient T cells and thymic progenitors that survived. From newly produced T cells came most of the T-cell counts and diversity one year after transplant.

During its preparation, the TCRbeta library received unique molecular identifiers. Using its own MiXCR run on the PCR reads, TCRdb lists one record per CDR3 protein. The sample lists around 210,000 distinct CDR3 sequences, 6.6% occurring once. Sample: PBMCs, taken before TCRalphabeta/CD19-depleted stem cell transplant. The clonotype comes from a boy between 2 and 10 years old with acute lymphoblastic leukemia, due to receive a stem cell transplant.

In DNA form, the CDR3 reads TGTGCCAGCAGCTCTGGACTATCCCACTCCTACGAGCAGTACTTC. It translates to CASSSGLSHSYEQYF. This chain links TRBV7-9 with TRBJ2-7, with D perhaps TRBD2 (6 bases). Trimming stripped 4 bases from V and 0 bases from J, with 13 bases between. The CDR3 covers 15 residues. CDR1 is SEHNR, CDR2 FQNEAQ, per germline (reference sequence). Combining the CDR3 with reference TRBV7-9 and TRBJ2-7 gives the whole variable domain DTGVSQNPRHKITKRGQNVTFRCDPISEHNRLYWYRQTLGQGPEFLTYFQNEAQLEKSRLLSDRFSAERPKGSFSTLEIQRTEQGDSAMYLCASSSGLSHSYEQYFGPGTRLTVT.